A single sample gave rise to the 29 T cell receptor beta chains below, sequenced in a study of blood T cell repertoires in COVID-19. Sequencing used immunoSEQ multiplex PCR; TCRdb keeps in-frame clones, though not all of them. Altogether roughly 100,000 clones are present, 89% being singletons, with the ten largest covering approximately 3.6%. The specimen sequenced was peripheral blood. All receptors come from a woman aged 65 to 85 with acute or convalescent COVID-19.

The V call is TRBV23-1, the J call TRBJ1-1, with D perhaps matching TRBD1 (6 bases). TRBV23-1 is annotated as an ORF whose role is uncertain. Trimming removed 0 bases from V and 7 bases from J, with 18 bases in between. The CDR3 runs to 16 residues. The CDR3 region is CASSQSRGGSQHEAFF. As DNA, the CDR3 is TGCGCCAGCAGTCAATCGAGGGGGGGGAGTCAACATGAAGCTTTCTTT.

The rearrangement joins TRBV25-1 to TRBJ2-5; 11 bases fit TRBD1. V lost 3 bases to trimming and J lost 9 bases; unmatched junction nucleotides: 6. Germline CDR1 and CDR2: MGHDK and SYGVNS. The CDR3 has 14 residues. DNA for the CDR3: TGTGCCAGCAGTGAGCCGGGACAGGGGGTTTCCCAGTACTTC. It codes for CASSEPGQGVSQYF. The variable domain in full, with the rest retrieved from reference TRBV25-1 and TRBJ2-5, is EADIYQTPRYLVIGTGKKITLECSQTMGHDKMYWYQQDPGMELHLIHYSYGVNSTEKGDLSSESTVSRIRTEHFPLTLESARPSHTSQYLCASSEPGQGVSQYFGPGTRLLVL.

This chain uses TRBV7-6 with TRBJ2-6, with TRBD1 identical over 8 bases. The CDR3 is 18 residues long. CDR1 is SGHVS, CDR2 FNYEAQ, per germline. Unmatched junction bases numbered 13, after V lost 7 bases and J lost 2 bases. DNA for the CDR3: TGTGCCAGCACCGATGATCGGACAGGGTTGCCTGGGGCCAACGTCCTGACTTTC. Its translation is CASTDDRTGLPGANVLTF.

The V and J genes are TRBV20-1 and TRBJ1-5, with D possibly TRBD1 on 6 matching bases. The CDR3 sequence is 14 residues long. Trimming took 3 bases from V and 1 from J, leaving 10 bases between them. Per the germline V gene, CDR1 is DFQATT and CDR2 is SNEGSKA (reference sequence). The CDR3 coding sequence is TGCAGTGCTAGTCAGGGGTTCAGCAATCAGCCCCAGCATTTT. It translates to CSASQGFSNQPQHF.

This clone has just one count. The chain combines TRBV28 with TRBJ1-1; D possibly corresponds to TRBD1 (6 bases). Per germline, CDR1 MDHEN and CDR2 SYDVKM. With 1 base removed from V and 5 bases from J, the gap between germline ends came to 14 bases. The CDR3 runs to 15 residues. CDR3: CASSLSQGRGTEAFF. DNA of the CDR3: TGTGCCAGCAGTTTATCTCAGGGAAGGGGGACTGAAGCTTTCTTT.

The V call is TRBV2, the J call TRBJ1-1, with D maybe TRBD1 (6 bases). Germline-derived CDR1 and CDR2 are SNHLY and FYNNEI. The germline V and J ends were trimmed by 7 bases and 4 bases, with 16 bases remaining between them. The CDR3 has 14 amino acids. CDR3 sequence (DNA): TGTGCCAGCACAAGAACAGGGTTGAGCACTGAAGCTTTCTTT. This sequence encodes CASTRTGLSTEAFF.

This clone was seen more than once but under ten times. The chain employs TRBV15 and TRBJ1-1; the D is unclear. CDR1 and CDR2 (germline): LNHNV, YYDKDF (reference sequence). V was trimmed by 0 bases and J by 1 base, leaving 6 bases between them. This CDR3 comprises 14 residues. CDR3 sequence reads: CATSRDRRNTEAFF. Written as DNA, the CDR3 is TGTGCCACCAGCAGAGATCGTCGGAACACTGAAGCTTTCTTT.

This rearrangement joins TRBV19 to TRBJ1-6; D unresolved. The CDR3 has 14 residues. CDR1 and CDR2 from the germline V gene are LNHDA and SQIVND (reference sequence). The V end lost 4 bases, the J end lost 4 bases, and 8 bases lay between the germline ends. The DNA for the CDR3 is TGTGCCAGTAGTAGTGCGGGGTATAATTCACCCCTCCACTTT. This gives the protein CASSSAGYNSPLHF.

In DNA form, the CDR3 reads TGTGCCAGTAGTACCCCAGAAGGGACAGGCAATCAGCCCCAGCATTTT. Translating it yields CASSTPEGTGNQPQHF. The gene calls are TRBV19 and TRBJ1-5; 7 bases align to TRBD1. CDR1 is LNHDA and CDR2 is SQIVND in the germline V gene (reference sequence). The CDR3 totals 16 residues. The junction had 8 bases not matched to a gene; V was cut back by 4 bases and J by 2 bases.

The genes are TRBV28 and TRBJ2-7; 11 bases are a match to TRBD1. After removal of 2 bases from V and 4 bases from J, the junction contained 4 bases not matched to a gene. The CDR3 spans 15 residues. The germline CDR1 and CDR2 sequences are MDHEN and SYDVKM. DNA of the CDR3: TGTGCCAGCAGTTTAGGGGGGACAGGGGGGTACGAGCAGTACTTC. This encodes CASSLGGTGGYEQYF.

V usage is TRBV30 and J usage is TRBJ1-3; D is ambiguous. V shed 0 bases and J shed 0 bases, with 6 bases lying between them. Germline V gene lookup returns CDR1 GTSNPN and CDR2 SVGIG (reference sequence). The CDR3 totals 14 residues. The CDR3 DNA sequence: TGTGCCTGGAGTGTACCCAGCTCTGGAAACACCATATATTTT. Amino acids: CAWSVPSSGNTIYF.

This clone was recorded only once. The chain joins TRBV7-8 to TRBJ1-6; TRBD1 agrees at 7 bases. Germline V lookup: CDR1 SGHVS, CDR2 FQNEAQ. The CDR3 loop spans 15 amino acids. V lost 5 bases and J lost 5; bases outside the gene matches: 6. The CDR3 is CASSQIQGNNSPLHF. Here the CDR3 DNA reads TGTGCCAGCAGCCAAATACAGGGGAATAATTCACCCCTCCACTTT. The entire variable domain, with the rest obtained from reference TRBV7-8 and TRBJ1-6, is as follows: GAGVSQSPRYKVAKRGQDVALRCDPISGHVSLFWYQQALGQGPEFLTYFQNEAQLDKSGLPSDRFFAERPEGSVSTLKIQRTQQEDSAVYLCASSQIQGNNSPLHFGNGTRLTVT.

The chain employs TRBV5-5 and TRBJ2-5, with 12 bases that match TRBD1. This CDR3 is built from 16 residues. Germline V lookup: CDR1 SGHKS, CDR2 YYEKEE (reference sequence). V lost 2 bases, J lost 4 bases, and 6 bases stayed unmatched. The CDR3 region has the DNA TGTGCCAGCAGCTTCCCCGGGACAGGGGGCGGAGAGACCCAGTACTTC. It is translated as CASSFPGTGGGETQYF. Full variable domain (remainder filled in from reference TRBV5-5 and TRBJ2-5): DAGVTQSPTHLIKTRGQQVTLRCSPISGHKSVSWYQQVLGQGPQFIFQYYEKEERGRGNFPDRFSARQFPNYSSELNVNALLLGDSALYLCASSFPGTGGGETQYFGPGTRLLVL.

The chain carries TRBV18 and TRBJ2-5; TRBD1 matches 9 bases. CDR1 is KGHSH and CDR2 is LQKENI in the germline V gene. This CDR3 contains 14 residues. The J segment lost 3 bases and the V segment lost 3 bases, leaving 2 bases of the junction unmatched. CDR3 protein: CASSPGTGKETQYF. For the CDR3, the DNA is TGTGCCAGCTCACCCGGGACAGGGAAAGAGACCCAGTACTTC.

The chain uses TRBV5-1 and TRBJ2-7, with 9 bases identical to TRBD1. The V segment lost 5 bases and the J segment 2 bases; nucleotides outside the gene matches: 14. Germline CDR1 SGHRS, CDR2 YFSETQ. CDR3 length equals 17 residues. The DNA for the CDR3 is TGCGCCAGCAGGGTAACGTTAGGACAGGGGAGCGCCTACGAGCAGTACTTC. Its translation is CASRVTLGQGSAYEQYF.

This chain uses TRBV27 with TRBJ1-3; the D gene is possibly TRBD1 (5 bases). The germline V gene has CDR1 MNHEY and CDR2 SMNVEV (reference sequence). The V end lost 5 bases, the J end lost 8 bases, and 19 bases lay between the germline ends. The CDR3 consists of 15 residues. In DNA, the CDR3 is TGTGCCAGCAGTCCATTTGGGGGGGTATGGGACACCATATATTTT. Its translation is CASSPFGGVWDTIYF.

This chain uses TRBV10-3 with TRBJ2-5; D remains unclear. The germline V gene encodes CDR1 ENHRY and CDR2 SYGVKD. V was cut by 10 bases and J by 0 bases, with 9 bases left in between. CDR3 length: 12 residues. The CDR3 sequence: CATASYQETQYF. The CDR3 DNA sequence: TGTGCCACCGCGAGCTACCAAGAGACCCAGTACTTC.

The chain is built from TRBV28 and TRBJ2-3; 7 nucleotides align to TRBD2. The junction had 5 bases not matched to a gene; V was cut back by 3 bases and J by 2 bases. The germline V gene has CDR1 MDHEN and CDR2 SYDVKM. The CDR3 runs 15 residues. CDR3 protein: CASSFGAGNTDTQYF. The CDR3, as DNA: TGTGCCAGCAGTTTTGGAGCGGGAAACACAGATACGCAGTATTTT.

The genes are TRBV6-1 and TRBJ1-6; D uncertain. CDR3 size: 15 residues. The germline V gene encodes CDR1 MNHNS and CDR2 SASEGT. Trimming took off 3 bases at V and 6 bases at J, with 12 bases between the two ends. In DNA, the CDR3 is TGTGCCAGCAGTGAGCAGCTAACAGCTAATTCACCCCTCCACTTT. Its translation: CASSEQLTANSPLHF.

This chain connects TRBV2 to TRBJ1-1; D unresolved. The germline V gene has CDR1 SNHLY and CDR2 FYNNEI. The CDR3 spans 15 residues. The ends were cut back, 4 bases at V and 2 bases at J, with 14 bases in the middle. CDR3 in amino acids: CASSAFGQFNTEAFF. The CDR3 coding sequence is TGTGCCAGCAGTGCGTTTGGTCAGTTCAACACTGAAGCTTTCTTT.

The rearrangement uses TRBV9 and TRBJ2-1; 7 bases align to TRBD1. The V segment lost 3 bases and the J segment 4 bases; nucleotides outside the gene matches: 13. CDR1 is SGDLS and CDR2 is YYNGEE in the germline V gene. The CDR3 runs to 17 residues. The CDR3 DNA reads TGTGCCAGCAGCGCTCAACAGGGGCCTACTATTTACAATGAGCAGTTCTTC. Translated, it gives CASSAQQGPTIYNEQFF.

The genes are TRBV7-8 and TRBJ2-2; 9 bases agree with TRBD1. In germline, CDR1 is SGHVS, CDR2 FQNEAQ. V lost 2 bases to trimming and J lost 6 bases; unmatched junction nucleotides: 10. This CDR3 region has 17 residues. CDR3 residues: CASSLRAFGQGSGELFF. CDR3 DNA: TGTGCCAGCAGCTTACGGGCGTTCGGACAGGGGTCCGGGGAGCTGTTTTTT.

This clone was detected once. The V call is TRBV11-3, the J call TRBJ2-5; 8 bases line up with TRBD1. Germline CDR1 and CDR2: SGHNT and YENEEA. The CDR3 has 14 amino acids. Trimming at V came to 5 bases and at J to 4 bases, leaving 6 bases not matched to a gene. DNA of the CDR3: TGTGCCAGCAGCGGACAGGGTGGAGTAGAGACCCAGTACTTC. This encodes CASSGQGGVETQYF.

The chain joins TRBV5-1 to TRBJ2-3, with a tentative D call TRBD1 (6 bases). Germline lookup yields CDR1 SGHRS and CDR2 YFSETQ. V was cut by 4 bases and J by 1 base, with 7 bases left in between. This CDR3 is built from 13 residues. The CDR3 DNA follows: TGCGCCAGCAGCCGGACAGGCACAGATACGCAGTATTTT. Encoded protein: CASSRTGTDTQYF.

This sequence joins TRBV6-6 and TRBJ2-3, with TRBD1 as a possible D gene (5 bases). Trimming removed 8 bases from V and 6 bases from J, with 18 bases in between. The CDR3 has 14 amino acids. Per germline, CDR1 MNHNY and CDR2 SVGAGI (reference sequence). The CDR3 nucleotides read TGTGCCAGCCAAAGAAAGGGGCCATGGGATACGCAGTATTTT. This sequence encodes CASQRKGPWDTQYF.

This chain joins TRBV6-5 and TRBJ1-2; 10 nucleotides align to TRBD1. This CDR3 region has 13 residues. With 7 bases clipped from V and 5 bases from J, the junction kept 4 bases outside the gene matches. From germline, CDR1 is MNHEY and CDR2 SVGAGI. The CDR3 region is CASNGQGDYGYTF. The CDR3 DNA follows: TGTGCCAGCAACGGACAGGGGGATTATGGCTACACCTTC.

The chain recombines TRBV10-2 with TRBJ2-2, with 8 bases that match TRBD2. CDR3 length: 17 residues. Trimming removed 8 bases from V and 3 bases from J; junction bases left unmatched: 14. CDR1 is WSHSY, CDR2 SAAADI, per germline. CDR3 region: CASGVGKREKYTGELFF. The CDR3 DNA sequence: TGCGCCAGCGGGGTGGGGAAGCGGGAGAAGTACACCGGGGAGCTGTTTTTT.

As concerns this clone: One end of the junction does not line up with germline, which may come from a read error. V is TRBV5-6 and J is TRBJ1-2, with D possibly being TRBD1 (6 bases). Germline values: CDR1 SGHDT, CDR2 YYEEEE. This CDR3 region has 11 residues. The CDR3 region is CASRLGQAYTF. The CDR3 coding sequence is TGTGCCAGCAGGTTGGGACAAGCCTACACCTTC.

The chain joins TRBV2 to TRBJ2-5, with D possibly TRBD2 on 6 matching bases. The germline V gene has CDR1 SNHLY and CDR2 FYNNEI. V was clipped by 0 bases and J by 1 base, with 9 bases between them. This CDR3 is built from 15 residues. CDR3 residues: CASSEARGIQETQYF. In DNA, the CDR3 is TGTGCCAGCAGTGAAGCGCGCGGGATCCAAGAGACCCAGTACTTC.